Listed here are 30 T cell receptor beta chains from one sample, sequenced in a study of T-cell memory formation after mild COVID-19. TCRdb itself ran the 5' RACE reads through MiXCR, one entry per CDR3 protein. The table lists under 350,000 distinct CDR3 sequences, under 20% of them singletons. Sequenced material: PBMCs or a T cell subset sorted from them (not recorded which). The receptors here all came from a man between 18 and 29 years old who had mild COVID-19 (a few samples of this study predate the infection). Cell type and time point are not known.

The genes are TRBV20-1 and TRBJ1-3; D unresolved. V was shortened by 5 bases and J by 0 bases, with 11 bases between the two germline ends. Germline CDR1 DFQATT, CDR2 SNEGSKA (reference sequence). The CDR3 has 14 residues. CDR3 in DNA: TGCAGTGCTGGCCGACATCTCTCTGGAAACACCATATATTTT. Protein: CSAGRHLSGNTIYF.

In its sample, this clonotype was seen a few times. The rearrangement uses TRBV12-3 or TRBV12-4 and TRBJ2-1; no reliable D call. CDR3 size: 12 residues. V was shortened by 2 bases and J by 5 bases, with 4 bases between the two germline ends. CDR3 amino acids: CASSLPNNEQFF. The CDR3 nucleotides are TGTGCCAGCAGTTTACCTAACAATGAGCAGTTCTTC.

The V and J genes are TRBV4-1 and TRBJ1-1; possibly TRBD1 for D (6 bases). This CDR3 spans 14 amino acids. V dropped 2 bases and J dropped 1 base, with 8 bases sitting between them. The germline V gene has CDR1 MGHRA and CDR2 YSYEKL. CDR3 DNA: TGCGCCAGCAGCCAAAAAGGGGGGAACACTGAAGCTTTCTTT. This sequence encodes CASSQKGGNTEAFF.

J is TRBJ1-1 and V is TRBV2; TRBD1 agrees at 7 bases. After removal of 4 bases from V and 6 bases from J, the junction contained 17 bases not matched to a gene. Germline V lookup: CDR1 SNHLY, CDR2 FYNNEI. This CDR3 contains 17 residues. CDR3 region: CASSAGDSTMALAEAFF. The CDR3 DNA sequence: TGTGCCAGCAGTGCCGGGGACAGCACCATGGCCCTCGCTGAAGCTTTCTTT.

The chain joins TRBV12-3 or TRBV12-4 to TRBJ2-6; unclear D gene. The CDR3 runs to 17 residues. Trimming cost V 7 bases and J 1 base, with 17 bases left between them. CDR3 bases: TGTGCCAGCACCTCGGTAGGGAAAGGATCTGGGGCCAACGTCCTGACTTTC. It encodes CASTSVGKGSGANVLTF.

In this sample, this clonotype turned up a few times. This chain links TRBV5-1 with TRBJ2-6; D unclear. There are 17 residues in the CDR3. V shed 3 bases and J shed 0 bases, with 13 bases lying between them. Looked up from germline, CDR1 is SGHRS and CDR2 is YFSETQ. CDR3 sequence: CASSSRAAVSGANVLTF. The CDR3 nucleotides read TGCGCCAGCAGCTCCCGTGCGGCAGTCTCTGGGGCCAACGTCCTGACTTTC. Full variable domain (remainder filled in from reference TRBV5-1 and TRBJ2-6): KAGVTQTPRYLIKTRGQQVTLSCSPISGHRSVSWYQQTPGQGLQFLFEYFSETQRNKGNFPGRFSGRQFSNSRSEMNVSTLELGDSALYLCASSSRAAVSGANVLTFGAGSRLTVL.

The chain is built from TRBV7-9 and TRBJ1-5; D is uncertain. The CDR3 contains 14 residues. V gave up 6 bases and J gave up 2 bases, with 11 bases separating them. Germline V gene lookup returns CDR1 SEHNR and CDR2 FQNEAQ (reference sequence). CDR3 DNA: TGTGCCAGCAGTCCACCAATGGGCAATCAGCCCCAGCATTTT. Amino acid sequence: CASSPPMGNQPQHF. Using reference TRBV7-9 and TRBJ1-5 for the parts outside the CDR3, the full variable domain is DTGVSQNPRHKITKRGQNVTFRCDPISEHNRLYWYRQTLGQGPEFLTYFQNEAQLEKSRLLSDRFSAERPKGSFSTLEIQRTEQGDSAMYLCASSPPMGNQPQHFGDGTRLSIL.

This chain links TRBV5-1 with TRBJ2-7; D may be TRBD1 (6 bases). Trimming shortened V by 5 bases and J by 2 bases, and 11 bases separated the two germline ends. The CDR3 covers 13 residues. Germline V gene sequence: CDR1 SGHRS, CDR2 YFSETQ. CDR3 region: CASSSGATYEQYF. DNA of the CDR3: TGCGCCAGCAGTTCAGGGGCCACCTACGAGCAGTACTTC.

This clonotype was counted a few times. The chain couples TRBV4-2 to TRBJ2-3; 7 bases align to TRBD2. The CDR3 spans 14 residues. Germline V gene lookup returns CDR1 LGHNA and CDR2 YNFKEQ. The V segment lost 6 bases and the J segment 1 base; nucleotides outside the gene matches: 4. CDR3: CASSQSGGTDTQYF. CDR3 bases: TGTGCCAGCAGTCAAAGCGGGGGCACAGATACGCAGTATTTT.

The table lists this clonotype with a few counts. The chain couples TRBV20-1 to TRBJ2-2; 10 nucleotides match TRBD2. CDR1 is DFQATT, CDR2 SNEGSKA, per germline (reference sequence). After removal of 4 bases from V and 7 bases from J, the junction contained 12 bases not matched to a gene. The CDR3 extends over 16 amino acids. This CDR3 is CSANRGSGGAHGELFF. The DNA of the CDR3 is TGCAGTGCTAACCGCGGCAGCGGGGGGGCTCACGGGGAGCTGTTTTTT.

J is TRBJ2-2 and V is TRBV4-1; possible D gene TRBD2, 7 bases. From germline, CDR1 is MGHRA and CDR2 YSYEKL. The CDR3 consists of 15 residues. Trimming pared 4 bases from V and 6 bases from J, leaving 15 bases between. CDR3 in amino acids: CASSRYGGPPGELFF. The CDR3 nucleotides are TGCGCCAGCAGCCGATACGGGGGGCCCCCCGGGGAGCTGTTTTTT.

The V call is TRBV5-1, the J call TRBJ2-5; D gene unclear. The CDR3 runs 14 residues. The V end was cut by 3 bases, the J end by 1 base, with 10 bases between. The germline V gene encodes CDR1 SGHRS and CDR2 YFSETQ. The CDR3: CASSSRPSQETQYF. CDR3 in DNA: TGCGCCAGCAGCTCCCGGCCGAGCCAAGAGACCCAGTACTTC.

This clonotype was counted between two and nine times. J is TRBJ2-7 and V is TRBV20-1, with 10 positions matching TRBD1. Trimming removed 1 base from V and 4 bases from J; junction bases left unmatched: 10. Germline CDR1 is DFQATT and CDR2 is SNEGSKA (reference sequence). The CDR3 is 16 residues long. CDR3 nucleotides: TGCAGTGCTAGAGGCCACTCGGGACAGGGGATATACGAGCAGTACTTC. Amino acid sequence: CSARGHSGQGIYEQYF.

This clonotype has more than one count but fewer than ten. This rearrangement joins TRBV20-1 to TRBJ2-7, with 7 bases aligning to TRBD1. Germline V gene sequence: CDR1 DFQATT, CDR2 SNEGSKA (reference sequence). The CDR3 consists of 12 residues. J was trimmed by 2 bases and V by 7 bases; bases with no gene match: 5. CDR3 loop: CSVNRGTYEQYF. The CDR3 DNA reads as TGCAGTGTTAACAGGGGAACCTACGAGCAGTACTTC.

V is TRBV18 and J is TRBJ2-2, with D tentatively TRBD2 (6 bases). V was clipped by 2 bases and J by 2 bases, with 9 bases between them. CDR3 length: 15 amino acids. The germline V gene has CDR1 KGHSH and CDR2 LQKENI. The CDR3 is CASSPVLANTGELFF. The CDR3, as DNA: TGTGCCAGCTCACCAGTACTAGCTAACACCGGGGAGCTGTTTTTT.

The V gene is TRBV20-1, the J gene TRBJ1-4; 7 nucleotides match TRBD1. With 6 bases clipped from V and 0 bases from J, the junction kept 7 bases outside the gene matches. The germline gives CDR1 DFQATT, CDR2 SNEGSKA (reference sequence). The CDR3 runs to 15 residues. The CDR3 loop reads CSAFGQDATNEKLFF. Written as DNA, the CDR3 is TGCAGTGCCTTTGGACAGGACGCAACTAATGAAAAACTGTTTTTT.

Ten or more counts support this clonotype. The chain carries TRBV20-1 and TRBJ2-1, with 11 bases that match TRBD2. CDR3 size: 14 residues. Germline V gene lookup returns CDR1 DFQATT and CDR2 SNEGSKA (reference sequence). V was pared by 6 bases and J by 5 bases, with 6 bases of the junction left unmatched. The CDR3 nucleotides read TGCAGTGCCCCGCCTAGCGGGGGGAACAATGAGCAGTTCTTC. Amino acids: CSAPPSGGNNEQFF.

This clonotype was seen a few times. The junction differs from germline at one of its ends, possibly a read error. The chain uses TRBV28 and TRBJ2-1; 7 bases match TRBD1. CDR3 size: 16 residues. Germline lookup yields CDR1 MDHEN and CDR2 SYDVKM. The CDR3 reads CASSLWTGLSPNEHFF. DNA for the CDR3: TGTGCCAGCAGTTTATGGACAGGGCTTAGCCCCAATGAGCATTTCTTC.

In this sample, this clonotype turned up a few times. The chain recombines TRBV29-1 with TRBJ1-5, with 8 bases that match TRBD1. Germline V gene lookup returns CDR1 SQVTM and CDR2 ANQGSEA. The length of the CDR3 is 14 residues. The trim removed 6 bases at V and 3 bases at J, leaving 7 bases unmatched. The CDR3 DNA is TGCAGCGTGGCCGACAGGGGTTACAATCAGCCCCAGCATTTT. Protein sequence: CSVADRGYNQPQHF. Looking up the rest from reference TRBV29-1 and TRBJ1-5 gives the full variable domain: SAVISQKPSRDICQRGTSLTIQCQVDSQVTMMFWYRQQPGQSLTLIATANQGSEATYESGFVIDKFPISRPNLTFSTLTVSNMSPEDSSIYLCSVADRGYNQPQHFGDGTRLSIL.

The J gene is TRBJ2-7, the V gene TRBV10-2; D unclear. The CDR3 loop spans 13 amino acids. With 2 bases removed from V and 1 base from J, the gap between germline ends came to 6 bases. The germline V gene has CDR1 WSHSY and CDR2 SAAADI. CDR3 sequence reads: CASSEVGSYEQYF. CDR3 nucleotides: TGCGCCAGCAGTGAGGTGGGGTCCTACGAGCAGTACTTC.

This clonotype has just a few counts. Since the CDR3 does not end with the conserved phenylalanine or tryptophan, this likely comes from a read error. The chain carries TRBV6-5 and TRBJ1-1; D perhaps matches TRBD1 (5 bases). Germline CDR1 and CDR2: MNHEY and SVGAGI. The CDR3 sequence is 15 residues long. V lost 5 bases and J 3 bases, leaving 16 bases between the germline ends. The chain's CDR3 is CASSPRKGGDTEAFS. CDR3 DNA sequence: TGTGCCAGCAGTCCGAGGAAGGGAGGGGACACTGAAGCTTTCTCC.

The sample holds a few counts of this clonotype. The J gene is TRBJ1-5, the V gene TRBV7-2; D perhaps matches TRBD1 (6 bases). With 3 bases removed from V and 2 bases from J, the gap between germline ends came to 8 bases. Looked up from germline, CDR1 is SGHTA and CDR2 is FQGNSA. The CDR3 has 14 residues. The CDR3 reads CASSFRQGNQPQHF. The CDR3 bases are TGTGCCAGCAGCTTCCGACAGGGCAATCAGCCCCAGCATTTT.

This chain joins TRBV12-3 or TRBV12-4 and TRBJ2-7, with D possibly called TRBD1 or TRBD2 (5 bases each). Trimming removed 6 bases from V and 1 base from J, with 7 bases in between. This CDR3 spans 12 amino acids. CDR3 in amino acids: CASRGDSYEQYF. The CDR3 DNA sequence: TGTGCCAGCAGGGGGGATTCCTACGAGCAGTACTTC.

This clonotype appeared a few times. The rearrangement uses TRBV3-1 and TRBJ2-6; D remains unclear. Germline-derived CDR1 and CDR2 are LGHDT and YNNKEL (reference sequence). This CDR3 contains 13 residues. Trimming left V 2 bases short and J 4 bases short, with 3 bases between. CDR3 DNA sequence: TGTGCCAGCAGCCAACGGGGGGCCAACGTCCTGACTTTC. It codes for CASSQRGANVLTF.

This clonotype was recorded a few times. The rearrangement uses TRBV7-9 and TRBJ2-1; D may be TRBD1 (5 bases). Trimming removed 4 bases from V and 5 bases from J, with 15 bases in between. Germline V CDR1 and CDR2: SEHNR, FQNEAQ (reference sequence). The length of the CDR3 is 15 residues. Written as DNA, the CDR3 is TGTGCCAGCAGCTCTACAGGAAAGGGGAACAATGAGCAGTTCTTC. The encoded protein is CASSSTGKGNNEQFF.

The chain combines TRBV6-6 with TRBJ2-7; D remains unclear. V was pared by 2 bases and J by 4 bases, with 9 bases between. In germline, CDR1 is MNHNY, CDR2 SVGAGI (reference sequence). The CDR3 covers 13 residues. CDR3 region: CASSYLQDYEQYF. CDR3 DNA sequence: TGTGCCAGCAGTTACCTCCAGGATTACGAGCAGTACTTC.

A few counts support this clonotype. This chain links TRBV11-3 with TRBJ2-3; the match to TRBD2 covers 7 bases. The germline V gene encodes CDR1 SGHNT and CDR2 YENEEA. With 3 bases clipped from V and 1 base from J, the junction kept 1 base outside the gene matches. This CDR3 comprises 14 residues. The CDR3 sequence: CASSFTSGTDTQYF. Here the CDR3 DNA reads TGTGCCAGCAGCTTTACTAGCGGCACAGATACGCAGTATTTT.

This clonotype has just a few counts. The chain carries TRBV11-2 and TRBJ2-3, with 11 bases aligning to TRBD2. Germline trimming cut 4 bases from V and 2 bases from J; bases unmatched to any gene: 5. This CDR3 has 16 residues. CDR1 and CDR2 (germline): SGHAT, FQNNGV. CDR3: CASSSQLAGATDTQYF. CDR3 DNA sequence: TGTGCCAGCAGCTCTCAACTAGCGGGGGCCACAGATACGCAGTATTTT.

This clonotype occurred a few times. CDR3 bases: TGTGCCAGCAGCTTAGGGGCCGAACATACGCAGTATTTT. Amino acid sequence: CASSLGAEHTQYF. The rearrangement uses TRBV7-9 and TRBJ2-3, with D unresolved. V was cut by 1 base and J by 7 bases, with 9 bases left in between. Germline-derived CDR1 and CDR2 are SEHNR and FQNEAQ (reference sequence). The CDR3 covers 13 residues.

This clonotype was seen repeatedly, ten times or more. The chain links TRBV7-2 to TRBJ1-5; TRBD1 agrees at 8 bases. The CDR3 covers 14 residues. CDR1 and CDR2 from the germline V gene are SGHTA and FQGNSA. V lost 5 bases to trimming and J lost 7 bases; unmatched junction nucleotides: 7. CDR3 residues: CASSPNRGEQPQHF. CDR3 nucleotide sequence: TGTGCCAGCAGCCCGAACAGGGGGGAGCAGCCCCAGCATTTT.